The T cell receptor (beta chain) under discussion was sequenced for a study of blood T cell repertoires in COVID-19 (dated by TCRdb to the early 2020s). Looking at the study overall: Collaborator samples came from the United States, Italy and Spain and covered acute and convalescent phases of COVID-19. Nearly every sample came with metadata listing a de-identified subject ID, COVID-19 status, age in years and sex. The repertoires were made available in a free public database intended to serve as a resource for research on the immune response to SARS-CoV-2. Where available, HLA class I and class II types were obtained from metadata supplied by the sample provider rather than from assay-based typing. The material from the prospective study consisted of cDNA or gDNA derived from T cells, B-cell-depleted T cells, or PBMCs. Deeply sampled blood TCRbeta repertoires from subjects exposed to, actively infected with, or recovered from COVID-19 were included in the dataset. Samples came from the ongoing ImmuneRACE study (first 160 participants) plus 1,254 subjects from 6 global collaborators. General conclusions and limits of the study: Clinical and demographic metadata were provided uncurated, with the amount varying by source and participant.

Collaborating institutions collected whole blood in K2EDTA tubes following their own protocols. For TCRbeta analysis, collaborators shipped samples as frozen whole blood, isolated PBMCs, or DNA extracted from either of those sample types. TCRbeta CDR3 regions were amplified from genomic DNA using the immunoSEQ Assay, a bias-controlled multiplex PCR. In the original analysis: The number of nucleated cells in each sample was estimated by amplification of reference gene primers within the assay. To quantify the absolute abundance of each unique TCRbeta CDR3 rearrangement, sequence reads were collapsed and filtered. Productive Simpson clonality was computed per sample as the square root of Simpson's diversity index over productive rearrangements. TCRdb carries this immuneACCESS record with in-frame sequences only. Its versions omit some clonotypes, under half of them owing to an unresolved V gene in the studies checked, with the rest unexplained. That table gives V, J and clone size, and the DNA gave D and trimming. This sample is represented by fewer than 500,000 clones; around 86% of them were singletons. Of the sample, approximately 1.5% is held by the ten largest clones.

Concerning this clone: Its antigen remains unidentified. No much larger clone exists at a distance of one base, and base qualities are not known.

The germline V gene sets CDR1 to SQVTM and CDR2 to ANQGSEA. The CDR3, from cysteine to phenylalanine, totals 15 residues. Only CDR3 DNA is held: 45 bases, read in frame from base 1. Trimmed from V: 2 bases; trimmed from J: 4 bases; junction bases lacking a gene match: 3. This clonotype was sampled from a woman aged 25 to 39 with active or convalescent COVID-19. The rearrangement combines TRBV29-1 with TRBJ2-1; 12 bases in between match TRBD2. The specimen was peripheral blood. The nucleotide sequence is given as TGCAGCGTTGAACGCGGACTAGCGGGATACAATGAGCAGTTCTTC. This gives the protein CSVERGLAGYNEQFF.